The T cell receptor beta chain under discussion was sequenced for a study of blood T cell repertoires in COVID-19. Original processing methods: Cell counts per sample came from amplifying reference gene primers. Sequenced by immunoSEQ multiplex PCR; TCRdb stores in-frame clones only, minus some. That table supplies the V and J calls and clone size; D and trimming were determined from the DNA. This table has approximately 260,000 clones, 70% to 90% appearing once. Per the germline V gene, CDR1 is SGHRS and CDR2 is YFSETQ. The CDR3 runs 15 residues. The V segment lost 4 bases and the J segment 8 bases; nucleotides outside the gene matches: 9.

This TCR came from a woman between 40 and 50 years old with acute COVID-19. The sample taken for sequencing was PBMCs or T cells enriched from blood (not recorded which). The rearrangement links TRBV5-1 to TRBJ1-3; 10 bases map to TRBD1. The CDR3 DNA reads as TGCGCCAGCAGCGGGGACAGGGGACGAGGGGACACCATATATTTT. This encodes CASSGDRGRGDTIYF.